Following are 30 T cell receptor beta chains from one sample sequenced in a study of shared clonotypes between healthy human individuals. The protocol was immunoSEQ multiplex PCR, while the TCRdb copy is restricted to in-frame clones and leaves out a portion. The profile shows 470,000 or so clones, around 73% of them singletons. Sequencing used PBMCs. These receptors were obtained from a woman between 35 and 50 years old in good health. Some clones in this sample may be carry-over from other donors' samples.

The chain recombines TRBV5-1 with TRBJ2-7; 11 positions agree with TRBD1. This CDR3 comprises 16 residues. V lost 4 bases to trimming and J lost 5 bases; unmatched junction nucleotides: 11. Germline CDR1 reads SGHRS; CDR2 reads YFSETQ. CDR3 DNA: TGCGCCAGCAGCGCGTTACGGACAGGGGGCGGGAACGAGCAGTACTTC. Amino acid sequence: CASSALRTGGGNEQYF.

This clone is a singleton in its sample. The chain has TRBV9 and TRBJ2-7; 7 bases agree with TRBD1. From germline, CDR1 is SGDLS and CDR2 YYNGEE. Unmatched junction bases numbered 5, after V lost 2 bases and J lost 0 bases. This CDR3 spans 15 amino acids. The CDR3 region has the DNA TGTGCCAGCAGCGTCGGACAGGCGAGCTCCTACGAGCAGTACTTC. It yields the protein CASSVGQASSYEQYF.

The chain uses TRBV6-4 and TRBJ2-1; 12 bases are a match to TRBD1. This CDR3 region has 16 residues. The germline gives CDR1 MRHNA, CDR2 SNTAGT. The V segment lost 3 bases and the J segment 5 bases; nucleotides outside the gene matches: 5. CDR3 sequence: CASSDGTGGANNEQFF. The CDR3, as DNA: TGTGCCAGCAGTGATGGGACAGGGGGCGCGAACAATGAGCAGTTCTTC.

V usage is TRBV10-3 and J usage is TRBJ2-7; D gene uncertain. Trimming pared 4 bases from V and 3 bases from J, leaving 7 bases between. Germline V gene sequence: CDR1 ENHRY, CDR2 SYGVKD. The CDR3 has 12 residues. The CDR3 loop is CAISAASYEQYF. The DNA for the CDR3 is TGTGCCATCAGTGCGGCAAGCTACGAGCAGTACTTC.

This chain links TRBV18 with TRBJ1-1; 10 bases are shared with TRBD1. The CDR3 extends over 15 amino acids. V shed 4 bases and J 4 bases; nucleotides not matched to a gene: 6. CDR1 KGHSH and CDR2 LQKENI come from the germline V gene. In DNA, the CDR3 is TGTGCCAGCTCACAACGGACAGGGGGAGGCACTGAAGCTTTCTTT. Its protein product is CASSQRTGGGTEAFF.

This clone appeared a few times. The J gene is TRBJ2-1, the V gene TRBV19; 8 bases are a match to TRBD2. Germline lookup yields CDR1 LNHDA and CDR2 SQIVND (reference sequence). J gave up 5 bases and V 3 bases, and 6 bases lay outside the gene matches. There are 15 residues in the CDR3. The DNA for the CDR3 is TGTGCCAGTAGTATGAACGGGGGGGCAAACAATGAGCAGTTCTTC. This sequence encodes CASSMNGGANNEQFF. Variable domain in full (rest from reference TRBV19 and TRBJ2-1): DGGITQSPKYLFRKEGQNVTLSCEQNLNHDAMYWYRQDPGQGLRLIYYSQIVNDFQKGDIAEGYSVSREKKESFPLTVTSAQKNPTAFYLCASSMNGGANNEQFFGPGTRLTVL.

This sequence joins TRBV4-1 and TRBJ2-7, with 14 bases matching TRBD2. V was clipped by 4 bases and J by 4 bases; unmatched bases: 3. The CDR3 runs to 15 residues. The germline V gene encodes CDR1 MGHRA and CDR2 YSYEKL. Here the CDR3 reads CASSLTSGRAYEQYF. CDR3 nucleotide sequence: TGCGCCAGCAGCCTGACTAGCGGGAGGGCGTACGAGCAGTACTTC.

The chain recombines TRBV19 with TRBJ1-2; no reliable D call. The CDR3 is 12 residues long. The V end was cut by 7 bases, the J end by 2 bases, with 8 bases between. Germline assignment: CDR1 LNHDA and CDR2 SQIVND (reference sequence). CDR3 amino acids: CASTTENYGYTF. The CDR3 bases are TGTGCCAGTACAACAGAAAACTATGGCTACACCTTC.

The chain combines TRBV21-1 with TRBJ1-5; the D call in the table, TRBD1, was not verified against the DNA. TRBV21-1 is tagged as a pseudogene. The CDR3 contains 18 residues. The DNA for the CDR3 is TGTGCCAGCAGCACCACGGGACAGCGTGTTTATAGCAATCAGCCCCAGCATTTT. Protein product: CASSTTGQRVYSNQPQHF.

The gene calls are TRBV5-1 and TRBJ1-1; D ambiguous. CDR1 SGHRS and CDR2 YFSETQ come from the germline V gene. With 4 bases removed from V and 0 bases from J, the gap between germline ends came to 19 bases. This CDR3 has 17 amino acids. In DNA, the CDR3 is TGCGCCAGCAGCCTCCAGGTGAGCGGGAGCATGAACACTGAAGCTTTCTTT. It encodes CASSLQVSGSMNTEAFF.

V is TRBV6-4 and J is TRBJ2-1, with 12 bases that match TRBD1. Germline V gene data show CDR1 as MRHNA and CDR2 as SNTAGT. The J segment lost 8 bases and the V segment lost 0 bases, leaving 5 bases of the junction unmatched. This CDR3 is 16 amino acids long. CDR3 DNA: TGTGCCAGCAGTGACTCGACGGGACAGGGGGCCGATGAGCAGTTCTTC. Translation gives CASSDSTGQGADEQFF.

The rearrangement uses TRBV5-4 and TRBJ2-7; 7 bases line up with TRBD1. In germline, CDR1 is SGHNT, CDR2 YYREEE (reference sequence). The CDR3 loop spans 13 amino acids. Trimming removed 4 bases from V and 3 bases from J; junction bases left unmatched: 4. DNA for the CDR3: TGTGCCAGCAGCCGACAGGGTTTCTACGAGCAGTACTTC. Its protein is CASSRQGFYEQYF.

This chain connects TRBV5-4 to TRBJ1-1; TRBD1 matches 10 bases. V lost 3 bases and J lost 5; bases outside the gene matches: 4. There are 14 residues in the CDR3. Germline V gene lookup returns CDR1 SGHNT and CDR2 YYREEE (reference sequence). The CDR3 DNA reads as TGTGCCAGCAGCTCATGGGACAGGGGAACTGAAGCTTTCTTT. This sequence encodes CASSSWDRGTEAFF.

The CDR3 loop reads CASSQPNREQYF. CDR3 nucleotides: TGTGCCAGCAGCCAACCCAATCGTGAGCAGTACTTC. V and J are TRBV7-9 and TRBJ2-7; D is ambiguous. Germline CDR1 and CDR2: SEHNR and FQNEAQ (reference sequence). With 5 bases removed from V and 7 bases from J, the gap between germline ends came to 12 bases. The length of the CDR3 is 12 residues.

J is TRBJ2-3 and V is TRBV15, with 9 bases fitting TRBD2. The CDR3 has 14 residues. Germline CDR1 is LNHNV and CDR2 is YYDKDF (reference sequence). Losses at the gene ends were 6 bases for V and 3 bases for J; bases not matched to a gene: 4. CDR3: CATREREVTDTQYF. The CDR3 region has the DNA TGTGCCACCAGAGAGCGGGAGGTGACAGATACGCAGTATTTT.

The V gene is TRBV5-4, the J gene TRBJ2-7, with D possibly TRBD2 on 5 matching bases. Trimming pared 3 bases from V and 4 bases from J, leaving 17 bases between. The CDR3 consists of 15 residues. Germline CDR1 reads SGHNT; CDR2 reads YYREEE (reference sequence). In nucleotides, the CDR3 is TGTGCCAGCAGCTCCGGAAAAACGGGAATGTACGAGCAGTACTTC. The encoded protein is CASSSGKTGMYEQYF.

This clone has a count of ten or more. The CDR3 DNA sequence: TGTGCCAGCAGCGTAGCTCTAGCGGAAAACAATGAGCAGTTCTTC. This encodes CASSVALAENNEQFF. This chain connects TRBV9 to TRBJ2-1; 7 bases map to TRBD2. This CDR3 region has 15 residues. Germline V gene lookup returns CDR1 SGDLS and CDR2 YYNGEE. V shed 0 bases, J shed 5 bases, and the junction held 5 bases outside the gene matches.

This clone was detected once. The chain recombines TRBV7-3 with TRBJ2-7, with 8 bases lining up with TRBD1. V lost 2 bases and J lost 11; bases outside the gene matches: 5. CDR1 is SGHTA, CDR2 FQGTGA, per germline. The CDR3 length is 12 residues. CDR3 amino acids: CASSLGQGPKYF. CDR3 sequence (DNA): TGTGCCAGCAGCTTAGGACAGGGCCCGAAGTACTTC.

Note on this clone: Here the CDR3 omits its conserved ending phenylalanine or tryptophan, so a read error is the likely source. This chain uses TRBV29-1 with TRBJ1-2, with TRBD1 matching 7 bases. The germline gives CDR1 SQVTM, CDR2 ANQGSEA. The junction had 10 bases not matched to a gene; V was cut back by 7 bases and J by 5 bases. The CDR3 has 13 residues. The CDR3 sequence is CSAISGRGYGYTL. In DNA, the CDR3 is TGCAGCGCCATCTCGGGCAGGGGGTATGGCTACACCCTC.

The chain uses TRBV28 and TRBJ2-3; 10 nucleotides align to TRBD2. The CDR3 spans 17 residues. The germline V gene has CDR1 MDHEN and CDR2 SYDVKM. Trimming cost V 5 bases and J 2 bases; bases outside gene matches: 10. The CDR3 DNA follows: TGTGCCAGCAGTGTCCCGGGACTAGCGCTGAACACAGATACGCAGTATTTT. This sequence encodes CASSVPGLALNTDTQYF.

In this sample, this clone turned up once. This chain links TRBV5-1 with TRBJ2-2; either TRBD1 or TRBD2 may supply D (6 bases each). Per the germline V gene, CDR1 is SGHRS and CDR2 is YFSETQ. The V end lost 0 bases, the J end lost 3 bases, and 12 bases lay between the germline ends. This CDR3 has 16 residues. The CDR3 spells CASSLVRGRYTGELFF. The DNA of the CDR3 is TGCGCCAGCAGCTTGGTCCGGGGGCGATACACCGGGGAGCTGTTTTTT.

The V gene is TRBV30, the J gene TRBJ2-3; 7 nucleotides match TRBD2. The germline V gene has CDR1 GTSNPN and CDR2 SVGIG (reference sequence). The CDR3 length is 15 residues. V lost 5 bases and J lost 5; bases outside the gene matches: 13. As DNA, the CDR3 is TGTGCCTGGGGTCCAACGACTAGCTACCAAGATACGCAGTATTTT. This sequence encodes CAWGPTTSYQDTQYF. The complete variable domain, with remaining parts taken from reference TRBV30 and TRBJ2-3, reads SQTIHQWPATLVQPVGSPLSLECTVEGTSNPNLYWYRQAAGRGLQLLFYSVGIGQISSEVPQNLSASRPQDRQFILSSKKLLLSDSGFYLCAWGPTTSYQDTQYFGPGTRLTVL.

This clone appeared many times. This chain links TRBV20-1 with TRBJ2-7; D ambiguous. V gave up 4 bases and J gave up 4 bases, with 8 bases separating them. This CDR3 is built from 11 residues. Germline loops: CDR1 DFQATT, CDR2 SNEGSKA (reference sequence). The CDR3 bases are TGCAGTGCTAAGGGAATTTACGAGCAGTACTTC. It specifies CSAKGIYEQYF.

In this sample, this clone turned up once. CDR3 in DNA: TGTGCCAGCAGCTCAGGGGGCGAGCAGTACTTC. Protein product: CASSSGGEQYF. The gene calls are TRBV5-6 and TRBJ2-7; 7 bases are a match to TRBD1. The CDR3 is 11 residues long. V was pared by 3 bases and J by 6 bases, with 0 bases of the junction left unmatched. The V gene's germline CDR1 is SGHDT and CDR2 YYEEEE.

Turning to this clone: The conserved closing phenylalanine or tryptophan is absent in this CDR3, likely reflecting a read error. The chain joins TRBV28 to TRBJ1-5; D is ambiguous. Germline-derived CDR1 and CDR2 are MDHEN and SYDVKM. The CDR3 consists of 11 residues. The V end was cut by 6 bases, the J end by 3 bases, with 3 bases between. CDR3 in DNA: TGTGCCAGCAGGCCCAATCAGCCCCAGCATCTT. The encoded protein is CASRPNQPQHL.

This chain connects TRBV19 to TRBJ2-3, with a weak D call TRBD2 (5 bases). The V end lost 5 bases, the J end lost 4 bases, and 13 bases lay between the germline ends. CDR1 is LNHDA, CDR2 SQIVND, per germline (reference sequence). The CDR3 spans 14 residues. Written as DNA, the CDR3 is TGTGCCAGTAGTTTGGGGAGTCTCCCAGATACGCAGTATTTT. As protein: CASSLGSLPDTQYF.

The V and J genes are TRBV28 and TRBJ1-1; D might be TRBD1 (6 bases). This CDR3 comprises 15 residues. Germline assignment: CDR1 MDHEN and CDR2 SYDVKM. The germline V and J ends were trimmed by 4 bases and 5 bases, with 17 bases remaining between them. In DNA, the CDR3 is TGTGCCAGCAGTTACGGTCCGAGGGGGGAAACTGAAGCTTTCTTT. This codes for CASSYGPRGETEAFF.

The chain employs TRBV10-3 and TRBJ2-1; 12 nucleotides agree with TRBD2. This CDR3 is 14 amino acids long. Germline CDR1 is ENHRY and CDR2 is SYGVKD. The V segment lost 5 bases and the J segment 8 bases; nucleotides outside the gene matches: 4. The CDR3 DNA sequence: TGTGCCATCAGTTTGACTAGCGGGAGACATGAGCAGTTCTTC. The encoded protein is CAISLTSGRHEQFF.

This rearrangement joins TRBV18 to TRBJ2-1; 12 positions agree with TRBD2. CDR1 KGHSH and CDR2 LQKENI come from the germline V gene. The CDR3 sequence is 18 residues long. V shed 2 bases and J 7 bases; nucleotides not matched to a gene: 12. The CDR3 region is CASSPELLAGGVGNEQFF. CDR3 nucleotide sequence: TGTGCCAGCTCACCAGAACTACTAGCGGGAGGAGTGGGGAATGAGCAGTTCTTC.

The chain couples TRBV5-6 to TRBJ1-2; D is unresolved. V was clipped by 1 base and J by 4 bases, with 11 bases between them. CDR3 length equals 14 residues. Germline values: CDR1 SGHDT, CDR2 YYEEEE. For the CDR3, the DNA is TGTGCCAGCAGCTTGAACTCGGGCCCCTATGGCTACACCTTC. It encodes CASSLNSGPYGYTF. Looking up the rest from reference TRBV5-6 and TRBJ1-2 gives the full variable domain: DAGVTQSPTHLIKTRGQQVTLRCSPKSGHDTVSWYQQALGQGPQFIFQYYEEEERQRGNFPDRFSGHQFPNYSSELNVNALLLGDSALYLCASSLNSGPYGYTFGSGTRLTVV.